The 28 T cell receptor beta chains below come from one sample, sequenced in a study of radiotherapy plus CTLA-4 blockade in lung cancer. The data were produced by immunoSEQ multiplex PCR, yet TCRdb's version contains in-frame clones alone and is incomplete. The profile covers more than 55,000 clones, with 77% appearing a single time and about 4% taken by the ten largest. This specimen was peripheral blood, taken from a patient treated with radiotherapy plus ipilimumab. Every receptor here comes from a human donor with non-small cell lung cancer who had a partial response to radiotherapy plus ipilimumab.

This sequence joins TRBV27 and TRBJ2-7; D unresolved. The germline V gene encodes CDR1 MNHEY and CDR2 SMNVEV (reference sequence). This CDR3 comprises 16 residues. The V end lost 3 bases, the J end lost 5 bases, and 20 bases lay between the germline ends. CDR3 region: CASSLWASRPLNEQYF. CDR3 coding DNA: TGTGCCAGCAGTTTGTGGGCCAGCCGTCCCCTAAACGAGCAGTACTTC.

The genes are TRBV12-2 and TRBJ2-5; the table's D call of TRBD1 was not tested on the DNA. TRBV12-2 is labeled a pseudogene. The CDR3 sequence is 14 residues long. The CDR3 region has the DNA TGTGCAAGTCGCTTCAGGGTTCTAAAAGAGACCCAGTACTTC. It codes for CASRFRVLKETQYF.

This chain uses TRBV10-3 with TRBJ2-1, with 7 bases lining up with TRBD1. J gave up 2 bases and V 6 bases, and 10 bases lay outside the gene matches. The CDR3 has 16 amino acids. CDR1 and CDR2 from the germline V gene are ENHRY and SYGVKD. The CDR3: CAIRSIRQGAYNEQFF. The CDR3 nucleotides are TGTGCCATCAGATCGATCCGACAGGGTGCCTACAATGAGCAGTTCTTC.

Sample share makes this clone medium-sized. The chain employs TRBV9 and TRBJ1-3; D call uncertain. The CDR3 is 16 amino acids. The germline V and J ends were trimmed by 4 bases and 0 bases, with 14 bases remaining between them. Germline CDR1 is SGDLS and CDR2 is YYNGEE. The CDR3 DNA sequence: TGTGCCAGCAGCCCTCCGGGATTCAGCTCTGGAAACACCATATATTTT. This gives the protein CASSPPGFSSGNTIYF.

V and J are TRBV29-1 and TRBJ2-2; 7 bases map to TRBD2. This CDR3 region has 14 residues. J was trimmed by 4 bases and V by 6 bases; bases with no gene match: 8. Germline CDR1 SQVTM, CDR2 ANQGSEA. CDR3 protein: CSVGLGGFTGELFF. In DNA form, the CDR3 reads TGCAGCGTAGGCTTGGGAGGGTTCACCGGGGAGCTGTTTTTT.

The chain combines TRBV7-9 with TRBJ1-3; D might be TRBD1 (6 bases). Trimming removed 4 bases from V and 1 base from J, with 8 bases in between. The CDR3 covers 14 residues. Germline V lookup: CDR1 SEHNR, CDR2 FQNEAQ (reference sequence). CDR3 sequence (DNA): TGTGCCAGCAGCTGGACAGCTTCTGGAAACACCATATATTTT. Translation: CASSWTASGNTIYF.

The count of this clone is one. The chain has TRBV6-5 and TRBJ1-6; D is possibly TRBD1 (5 bases). This CDR3 spans 16 amino acids. The V gene lost 2 bases and the J gene lost 5 bases, with 13 bases spanning the gap. CDR1 MNHEY and CDR2 SVGAGI come from the germline V gene. The CDR3 DNA sequence: TGTGCCAGCAGTTACCTATTGACAGCAGATAATTCACCCCTCCACTTT. Translating gives CASSYLLTADNSPLHF.

This clone was counted once. The rearrangement uses TRBV6-1 and TRBJ1-2; TRBD1 aligns across 7 bases. V gave up 6 bases and J gave up 3 bases; unmatched junction bases: 4. Germline CDR1 and CDR2: MNHNS and SASEGT. CDR3 length: 13 amino acids. CDR3 region: CASRVDRDYGYTF. The CDR3 nucleotides read TGTGCCAGCAGAGTCGACAGGGACTATGGCTACACCTTC.

The chain employs TRBV7-3 and TRBJ2-1, with D tentatively TRBD1 (6 bases). V was shortened by 5 bases and J by 4 bases, with 15 bases between the two germline ends. The length of the CDR3 is 15 residues. The germline V gene encodes CDR1 SGHTA and CDR2 FQGTGA. The CDR3 DNA reads as TGTGCCAGCAGCCCACAGGGCGGGCTTTACAATGAGCAGTTCTTC. This sequence encodes CASSPQGGLYNEQFF. The whole variable domain, remainder taken from reference TRBV7-3 and TRBJ2-1, is GAGVSQTPSNKVTEKGKYVELRCDPISGHTALYWYRQSLGQGPEFLIYFQGTGAADDSGLPNDRFFAVRPEGSVSTLKIQRTERGDSAVYLCASSPQGGLYNEQFFGPGTRLTVL.

This clone was detected only a few times. V and J are TRBV4-2 and TRBJ1-2; D unclear. Germline CDR1 reads LGHNA; CDR2 reads YNFKEQ. The CDR3 spans 12 residues. Trimming shortened V by 6 bases and J by 7 bases, and 12 bases separated the two germline ends. In DNA form, the CDR3 reads TGTGCCAGCAGTTCGACGCAGGCTGGCTACACCTTC. Translated, it gives CASSSTQAGYTF.

The J gene is TRBJ1-6, the V gene TRBV19, with no clear D. The CDR3 runs 17 residues. Germline assignment: CDR1 LNHDA and CDR2 SQIVND (reference sequence). V dropped 0 bases and J dropped 4 bases, with 13 bases sitting between them. The chain's CDR3 is CASSIDPRPGYNSPLHF. The CDR3 DNA reads as TGTGCCAGTAGTATAGATCCCCGACCGGGGTATAATTCACCCCTCCACTTT.

This clone was seen just once. The chain couples TRBV7-3 to TRBJ1-1, with D perhaps matching TRBD1 (6 bases). Germline CDR1 reads SGHTA; CDR2 reads FQGTGA. Trimming pared 5 bases from V and 1 base from J, leaving 11 bases between. The CDR3 length is 14 residues. The CDR3 DNA follows: TGTGCCAGCAGCCGGGAGGGGGGGAACACTGAAGCTTTCTTT. It yields the protein CASSREGGNTEAFF.

The count of this clone is one. The V call is TRBV27, the J call TRBJ2-5; D might be TRBD2 (6 bases). Trimming cost V 6 bases and J 1 base, with 21 bases left between them. Germline-derived CDR1 and CDR2 are MNHEY and SMNVEV (reference sequence). CDR3 length equals 17 residues. The CDR3 protein is CASRLHFRERGQETQYF. CDR3 coding DNA: TGTGCCAGCAGACTACATTTTCGGGAGAGAGGCCAAGAGACCCAGTACTTC.

The V and J genes are TRBV5-1 and TRBJ2-3, with TRBD2 identical over 12 bases. Germline assignment: CDR1 SGHRS and CDR2 YFSETQ. With 0 bases clipped from V and 4 bases from J, the junction kept 6 bases outside the gene matches. The CDR3 is 17 amino acids. CDR3 residues: CASSLAASGGAADTQYF. The CDR3 DNA reads as TGCGCCAGCAGCTTGGCGGCTAGCGGGGGGGCGGCAGATACGCAGTATTTT.

The chain employs TRBV6-1 and TRBJ2-3; 10 positions agree with TRBD1. The junction had 3 bases not matched to a gene; V was cut back by 3 bases and J by 3 bases. The V gene's germline CDR1 is MNHNS and CDR2 SASEGT. The length of the CDR3 is 15 residues. CDR3 nucleotides: TGTGCCAGCAGTGATGACAGGGGGCTAACAGATACGCAGTATTTT. Protein product: CASSDDRGLTDTQYF.

This chain uses TRBV27 with TRBJ2-7; TRBD2 aligns across 8 bases. The V and J ends lost 7 bases and 5 bases, in that order; junction bases with no gene match: 10. The length of the CDR3 is 14 residues. The germline gives CDR1 MNHEY, CDR2 SMNVEV (reference sequence). The CDR3 sequence: CASTRGGRVDEQYF. In nucleotides, the CDR3 is TGTGCCAGCACCCGGGGGGGGCGCGTCGACGAGCAGTACTTC.

This clone turned up a few times. The J gene is TRBJ2-3, the V gene TRBV9; possible D gene TRBD2, 7 bases. The CDR3 is 17 amino acids. Germline assignment: CDR1 SGDLS and CDR2 YYNGEE. The germline V and J ends were trimmed by 1 base and 2 bases, with 17 bases remaining between them. DNA for the CDR3: TGTGCCAGCAGCGTACTTAACGGGGGGCCTAACACAGATACGCAGTATTTT. It codes for CASSVLNGGPNTDTQYF.

The gene calls are TRBV19 and TRBJ2-1; D gene unclear. The CDR3 is 15 amino acids. The germline CDR1 and CDR2 sequences are LNHDA and SQIVND (reference sequence). V was cut by 1 base and J by 7 bases, with 14 bases left in between. CDR3 residues: CASSIGPGLKNEQFF. The DNA for the CDR3 is TGTGCCAGTAGTATAGGACCAGGATTAAAGAATGAGCAGTTCTTC.

As DNA, the CDR3 is TGTGCCAGCAGCTCTGGGACTCGGTTTGCCGGGGAGCTGTTTTTT. Translating it yields CASSSGTRFAGELFF. This chain connects TRBV27 to TRBJ2-2, with a possible D match to TRBD2 (6 bases). Germline V CDR1 and CDR2: MNHEY, SMNVEV (reference sequence). V was cut by 6 bases and J by 6 bases, with 17 bases left in between. CDR3 length equals 15 residues.

V gene TRBV4-1 combines with J gene TRBJ1-6; TRBD1 might be the D (5 bases). V lost 3 bases, J lost 1 base, and 7 bases lay in between. Germline CDR1 reads MGHRA; CDR2 reads YSYEKL. The CDR3 has 15 amino acids. DNA of the CDR3: TGCGCCAGCAGCCAGGAGGGGTCCTATAATTCACCCCTCCACTTT. Encoded protein: CASSQEGSYNSPLHF.

V gene TRBV7-2 combines with J gene TRBJ2-5; 9 bases line up with TRBD1. CDR1 SGHTA and CDR2 FQGNSA come from the germline V gene. V dropped 5 bases and J dropped 3; count of bases not matched to a gene: 7. This CDR3 region has 15 residues. The CDR3 here is CASSVRTGEEETQYF. CDR3 nucleotides: TGTGCCAGCAGCGTACGGACAGGGGAAGAAGAGACCCAGTACTTC.

This rearrangement joins TRBV19 to TRBJ2-1; 7 bases match TRBD1. V shed 4 bases, J shed 3 bases, and the junction held 12 bases outside the gene matches. This CDR3 has 17 amino acids. Germline loops: CDR1 LNHDA, CDR2 SQIVND (reference sequence). CDR3 sequence: CASSRAHRDSYYNEQFF. The CDR3, as DNA: TGTGCCAGTAGTAGAGCCCACCGGGACAGTTACTACAATGAGCAGTTCTTC.

This chain uses TRBV5-4 with TRBJ1-4, with 8 bases aligning to TRBD1. The CDR3 extends over 16 amino acids. Germline V gene data show CDR1 as SGHNT and CDR2 as YYREEE (reference sequence). With 5 bases clipped from V and 4 bases from J, the junction kept 10 bases outside the gene matches. Written as DNA, the CDR3 is TGTGCCAGCAGTAATGGAGACAGGGGCCTTAATGAAAAACTGTTTTTT. It codes for CASSNGDRGLNEKLFF. Full variable domain (remainder filled in from reference TRBV5-4 and TRBJ1-4): ETGVTQSPTHLIKTRGQQVTLRCSSQSGHNTVSWYQQALGQGPQFIFQYYREEENGRGNFPPRFSGLQFPNYSSELNVNALELDDSALYLCASSNGDRGLNEKLFFGSGTQLSVL.

The V call is TRBV4-3, the J call TRBJ1-5; no firm D call. The CDR3 has 13 residues. The V gene's germline CDR1 is LGHNA and CDR2 YSLEER. V lost 4 bases and J 3 bases, leaving 7 bases between the germline ends. CDR3 sequence (DNA): TGCGCCAGCAGCCTTAGTTACAATCAGCCCCAGCATTTT. The encoded protein is CASSLSYNQPQHF.

This clone was counted a few times. The chain combines TRBV6-5 with TRBJ1-1; D ambiguous. The CDR3 length is 14 residues. Trimming cost V 10 bases and J 2 bases, with 17 bases left between them. Germline-derived CDR1 and CDR2 are MNHEY and SVGAGI. CDR3 loop: CATHLFLSNTEAFF. The CDR3 DNA reads as TGTGCCACCCACCTTTTCCTGAGTAACACTGAAGCTTTCTTT.

The chain carries TRBV9 and TRBJ2-7, with 8 bases aligning to TRBD1. Germline V CDR1 and CDR2: SGDLS, YYNGEE. This CDR3 is built from 15 residues. The trim removed 0 bases at V and 5 bases at J, leaving 7 bases unmatched. Written as DNA, the CDR3 is TGTGCCAGCAGCGTAGCGGCAGGGGGCTTGAACGAGCAGTACTTC. This translates into CASSVAAGGLNEQYF.

The chain combines TRBV25-1 with TRBJ1-4, with D possibly being TRBD1 (6 bases). From germline, CDR1 is MGHDK and CDR2 SYGVNS. The CDR3 totals 13 residues. Trimming took 7 bases from V and 8 from J, leaving 14 bases between them. The CDR3 nucleotides read TGTGCCAGCACCTCTGGGGGCGGGGAAAAACTGTTTTTT. As protein: CASTSGGGEKLFF.

The chain uses TRBV25-1 and TRBJ1-1; TRBD1 aligns across 7 bases. This CDR3 comprises 16 residues. The germline V gene encodes CDR1 MGHDK and CDR2 SYGVNS. After removal of 3 bases from V and 4 bases from J, the junction contained 11 bases not matched to a gene. In DNA, the CDR3 is TGTGCCAGCAGTGACGCGGCAGGGGGTTGGGGCACTGAAGCTTTCTTT. It yields the protein CASSDAAGGWGTEAFF.